This T cell receptor beta chain was recovered during a study of cytomegalovirus exposure and HLA in healthy donors. Study findings and constraints: Later analysis associated a missense DCLRE1C variant with TCR beta V- and J-gene trimming. Rates of TCR association differed by HLA locus in a later analysis, with DRB1 highest and HLA-C lowest.

With respect to this clone: The antigen is undetermined.

The PCR made use of 60 Vbeta and 13 Jbeta primers. Generated by immunoSEQ multiplex PCR, the TCRdb table keeps only in-frame clones and is missing some. Among over 75,000 clones listed, approximately 88% were seen once. The TCR originated in a woman between 50 and 59 years old in good health and CMV-seronegative. Material: PBMCs.

The CDR3 DNA reads as TGTGCCAGCAGCTTGGCGGGACAGGGACGGTATGGCTACACCTTC. Translated: CASSLAGQGRYGYTF. J is TRBJ1-2 and V is TRBV5-4, with 9 bases aligning to TRBD1. The length of the CDR3 is 15 residues. V lost 0 bases to trimming and J lost 5 bases; unmatched junction nucleotides: 5. Germline-derived CDR1 and CDR2 are SGHNT and YYREEE (reference sequence).